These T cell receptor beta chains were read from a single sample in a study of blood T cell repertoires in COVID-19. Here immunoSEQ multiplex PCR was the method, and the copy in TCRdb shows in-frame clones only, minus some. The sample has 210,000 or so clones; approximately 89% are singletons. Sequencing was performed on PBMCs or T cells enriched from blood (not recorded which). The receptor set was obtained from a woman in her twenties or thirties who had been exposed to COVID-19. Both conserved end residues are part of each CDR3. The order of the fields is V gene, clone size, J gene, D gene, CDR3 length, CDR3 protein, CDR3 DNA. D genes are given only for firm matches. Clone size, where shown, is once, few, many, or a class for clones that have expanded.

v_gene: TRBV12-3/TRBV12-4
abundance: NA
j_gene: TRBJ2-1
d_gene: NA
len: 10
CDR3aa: CTTGKNEQFF
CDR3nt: TGTACTACAGGGAAGAATGAGCAGTTCTTC

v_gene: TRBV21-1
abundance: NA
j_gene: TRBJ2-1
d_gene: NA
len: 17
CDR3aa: CASSKEVGTSRSNEQFF
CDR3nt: TGTGCCAGCAGCAAGGAAGTCGGGACTAGCAGGTCTAATGAGCAGTTCTTC

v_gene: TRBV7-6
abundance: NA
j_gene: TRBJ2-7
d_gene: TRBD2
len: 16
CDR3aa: CASSLVLAGGSHEQYF
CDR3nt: TGTGCCAGCAGCTTAGTGCTAGCGGGAGGGTCCCACGAGCAGTACTTC

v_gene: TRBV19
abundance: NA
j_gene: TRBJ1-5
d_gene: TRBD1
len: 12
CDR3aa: CASTGGYQPQHF
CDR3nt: TGTGCCAGTACAGGGGGCTATCAGCCCCAGCATTTT

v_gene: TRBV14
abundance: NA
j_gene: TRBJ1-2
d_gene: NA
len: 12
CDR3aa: CASSQGTAGYTF
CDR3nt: TGTGCCAGCAGCCAAGGGACAGCTGGCTACACCTTC

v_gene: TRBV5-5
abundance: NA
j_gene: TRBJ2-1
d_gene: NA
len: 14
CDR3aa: CASIDRRRVHEQFF
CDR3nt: TGTGCCAGCATCGATCGCCGCAGGGTACATGAGCAGTTCTTC

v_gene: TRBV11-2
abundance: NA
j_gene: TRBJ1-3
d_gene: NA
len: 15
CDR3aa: CASSLVQGAGNTIYF
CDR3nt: TGTGCCAGCAGCTTAGTGCAGGGCGCTGGAAACACCATATATTTT

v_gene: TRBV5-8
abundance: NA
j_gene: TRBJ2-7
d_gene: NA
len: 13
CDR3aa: CASSLRGVGEQYF
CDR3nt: TGTGCCAGCAGCCTCAGGGGAGTGGGCGAGCAGTACTTC

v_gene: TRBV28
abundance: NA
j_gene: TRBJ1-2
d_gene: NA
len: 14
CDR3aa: CASSFRWGGYGYTF
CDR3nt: TGTGCCAGCAGTTTCCGGTGGGGGGGGTATGGCTACACCTTC

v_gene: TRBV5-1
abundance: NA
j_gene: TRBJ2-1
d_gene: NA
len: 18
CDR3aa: CASSLRTVPTSGYNEQFF
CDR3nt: TGCGCCAGCAGCTTGAGGACCGTCCCAACATCGGGATACAATGAGCAGTTCTTC

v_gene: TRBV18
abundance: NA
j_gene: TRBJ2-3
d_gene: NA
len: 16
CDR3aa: CASSPILAEATDTQYF
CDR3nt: TGTGCCAGCTCACCGATTCTCGCGGAAGCCACAGATACGCAGTATTTT

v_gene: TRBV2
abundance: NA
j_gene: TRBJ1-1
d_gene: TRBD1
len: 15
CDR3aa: CASRADRGAGTEAFF
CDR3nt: TGTGCCAGCAGGGCGGACAGGGGTGCCGGCACTGAAGCTTTCTTT

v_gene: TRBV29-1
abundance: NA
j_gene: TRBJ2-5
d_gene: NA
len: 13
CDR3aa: CSVEMAGYETQYF
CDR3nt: TGCAGCGTTGAAATGGCGGGATATGAGACCCAGTACTTC

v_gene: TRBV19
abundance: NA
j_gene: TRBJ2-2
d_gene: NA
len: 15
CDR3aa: CASSIDRSVTGELFF
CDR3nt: TGTGCCAGTAGTATAGATCGGTCGGTCACCGGGGAGCTGTTTTTT

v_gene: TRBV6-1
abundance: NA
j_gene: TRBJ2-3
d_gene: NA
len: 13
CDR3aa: CASSETPGDTQYF
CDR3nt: TGTGCCAGCAGTGAAACCCCCGGAGATACGCAGTATTTT

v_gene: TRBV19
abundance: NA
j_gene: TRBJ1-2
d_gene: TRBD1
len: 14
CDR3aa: CASSIRGPGYGYTF
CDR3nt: TGTGCCAGTAGCATCAGGGGGCCTGGCTATGGCTACACCTTC

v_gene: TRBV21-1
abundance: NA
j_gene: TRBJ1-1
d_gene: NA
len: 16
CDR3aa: CASSGWGGQGLGEAFF
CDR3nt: TGTGCCAGCAGTGGATGGGGAGGACAGGGTTTGGGTGAAGCTTTCTTT

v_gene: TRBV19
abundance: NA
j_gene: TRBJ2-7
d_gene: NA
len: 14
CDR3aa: CASRPRGPSYEQYF
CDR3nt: TGTGCCAGTAGGCCTAGGGGTCCCTCCTACGAGCAGTACTTC

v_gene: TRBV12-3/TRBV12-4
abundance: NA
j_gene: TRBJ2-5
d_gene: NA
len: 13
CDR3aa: CASRSLALETQYF
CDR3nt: TGTGCCAGCAGATCCTTGGCTTTAGAGACCCAGTACTTC

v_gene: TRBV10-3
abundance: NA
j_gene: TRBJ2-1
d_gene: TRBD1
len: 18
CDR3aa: CAISESDRASSSYNEQFF
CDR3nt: TGTGCCATCAGTGAGTCAGACAGGGCCAGCAGCTCCTACAATGAGCAGTTCTTC

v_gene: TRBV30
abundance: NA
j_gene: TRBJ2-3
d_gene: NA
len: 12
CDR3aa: CAWSETADTQYF
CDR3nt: TGTGCCTGGAGTGAAACGGCAGATACGCAGTATTTT

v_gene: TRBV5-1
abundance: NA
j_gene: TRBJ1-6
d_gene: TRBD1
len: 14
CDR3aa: CASSHDRVDSPLHF
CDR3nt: TGCGCCAGCAGCCACGACAGGGTGGACTCACCCCTCCACTTT

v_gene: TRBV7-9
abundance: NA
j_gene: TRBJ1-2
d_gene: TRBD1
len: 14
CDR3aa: CASSKDRANYGYTF
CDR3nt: TGTGCCAGCAGCAAGGACAGGGCGAACTATGGCTACACCTTC

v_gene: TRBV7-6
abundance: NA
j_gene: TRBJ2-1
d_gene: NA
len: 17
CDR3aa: CASSPYPTGKGVNEQFF
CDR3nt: TGTGCCAGCAGCCCTTATCCCACAGGGAAGGGGGTCAATGAGCAGTTCTTC

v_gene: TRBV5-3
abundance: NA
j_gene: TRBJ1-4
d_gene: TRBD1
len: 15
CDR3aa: CARSPHGTGVEKLFF
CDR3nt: TGTGCCAGAAGCCCCCACGGGACAGGGGTGGAAAAACTGTTTTTT

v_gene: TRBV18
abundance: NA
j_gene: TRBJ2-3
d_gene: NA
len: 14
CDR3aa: CASSPPGGGDTQYF
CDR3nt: TGTGCCAGCTCACCACCAGGTGGAGGAGATACGCAGTATTTT

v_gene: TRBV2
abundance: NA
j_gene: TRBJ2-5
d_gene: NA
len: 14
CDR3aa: CASSERDVPETQYF
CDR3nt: TGTGCCAGCAGTGAACGGGATGTCCCGGAGACCCAGTACTTC

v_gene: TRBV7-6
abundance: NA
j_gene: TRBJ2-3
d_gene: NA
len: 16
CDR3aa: CASSVEFGGDTDTQYF
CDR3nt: TGTGCCAGCAGCGTGGAATTTGGCGGAGACACAGATACGCAGTATTTT

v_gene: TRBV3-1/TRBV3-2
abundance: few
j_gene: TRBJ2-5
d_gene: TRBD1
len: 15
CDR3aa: CASSPGTGDEETQYF
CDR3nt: TGTGCCAGCAGCCCTGGGACAGGGGATGAAGAGACCCAGTACTTC

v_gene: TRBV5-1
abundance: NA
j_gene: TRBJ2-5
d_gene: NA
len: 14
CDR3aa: CASSEGTARGTQYF
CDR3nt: TGCGCCAGCAGCGAAGGGACTGCGCGGGGGACCCAGTACTTC

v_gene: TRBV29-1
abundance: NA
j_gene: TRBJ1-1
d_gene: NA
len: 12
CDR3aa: CSVVRVNTEAFF
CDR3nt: TGCAGCGTTGTGAGGGTGAACACTGAAGCTTTCTTT

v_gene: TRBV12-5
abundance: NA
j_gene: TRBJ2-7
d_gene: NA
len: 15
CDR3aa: CASGLAGAPGHEQYF
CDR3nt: TGTGCTAGTGGTTTGGCAGGGGCCCCGGGACACGAGCAGTACTTC